These 12 T cell receptor beta chains were all obtained from the same sample, sequenced in a study of T-cell memory formation after mild COVID-19. TCRdb recomputed calls from the 5' RACE reads with MiXCR, one row per CDR3 protein. The table includes about 600,000 distinct CDR3 sequences, about 20% detected once. Sequenced input: PBMCs or a T cell subset sorted from them (not recorded which). The receptors derive from an adult woman who had mild COVID-19 (a few samples of this study predate the infection). Cell type and time point are not known.

The chain uses TRBV12-3 or TRBV12-4 and TRBJ1-1; D call uncertain. Trimming pared 5 bases from V and 4 bases from J, leaving 17 bases between. The CDR3 sequence is 15 residues long. The CDR3 nucleotides are TGTGCCAGCAGTACCCATCCCCGGGTAGGCACTGAAGCTTTCTTT. Amino acid sequence: CASSTHPRVGTEAFF.

The chain recombines TRBV15 with TRBJ1-1, with TRBD1 matching over 7 bases. Looked up from germline, CDR1 is LNHNV and CDR2 is YYDKDF (reference sequence). V gave up 1 base and J gave up 0 bases; unmatched junction bases: 2. The CDR3 totals 15 residues. As DNA, the CDR3 is TGTGCCACCAGCAGAGGGGACAGATTGAACACTGAAGCTTTCTTT. This translates into CATSRGDRLNTEAFF.

Here the CDR3 reads CATSRPGQGASRGYTF. The DNA for the CDR3 is TGTGCCACCAGCCGCCCGGGACAGGGGGCGTCTAGGGGCTACACCTTC. The J gene is TRBJ1-2, the V gene TRBV15; 12 nucleotides match TRBD1. Trimming cost V 5 bases and J 8 bases; bases outside gene matches: 12. The CDR3 is 16 amino acids. The germline CDR1 and CDR2 sequences are LNHNV and YYDKDF (reference sequence).

This clonotype has more than one count but fewer than ten. The chain has TRBV30 and TRBJ1-6, with a possible D match to TRBD1 (6 bases). V shed 3 bases and J shed 9 bases, with 15 bases lying between them. This CDR3 has 14 residues. From germline, CDR1 is GTSNPN and CDR2 SVGIG (reference sequence). The CDR3 region is CAWRFNQGSSPLHF. DNA of the CDR3: TGTGCCTGGAGATTTAACCAGGGGAGTTCACCCCTCCACTTT.

The CDR3 region is CASSLRGWTEAFF. The CDR3, as DNA: TGTGCCAGCAGCTTAAGAGGGTGGACTGAAGCTTTCTTT. The gene calls are TRBV11-2 and TRBJ1-1; the D is unclear. V was shortened by 2 bases and J by 5 bases, with 9 bases between the two germline ends. The CDR3 extends over 13 amino acids. CDR1 and CDR2 (germline): SGHAT, FQNNGV.

This chain links TRBV12-3 or TRBV12-4 with TRBJ1-2, with 7 nucleotides matching TRBD1. This CDR3 comprises 13 residues. After removal of 6 bases from V and 5 bases from J, the junction contained 6 bases not matched to a gene. CDR3 in amino acids: CASSVGTAYGYTF. In nucleotides, the CDR3 is TGTGCCAGCAGCGTAGGGACAGCTTATGGCTACACCTTC.

In this sample, this clonotype turned up a few times. The chain uses TRBV3-1 and TRBJ1-1; 8 bases align to TRBD1. The CDR3 sequence is 15 residues long. V shed 0 bases and J 6 bases; nucleotides not matched to a gene: 6. Germline CDR1 and CDR2: LGHDT and YNNKEL (reference sequence). The CDR3 nucleotides read TGTGCCAGCAGCCAAGAGTCGGACAGGGAGGCTGAAGCTTTCTTT. This gives the protein CASSQESDREAEAFF.

V gene TRBV12-3 or TRBV12-4 combines with J gene TRBJ1-1, with D possibly TRBD1 on 5 matching bases. The CDR3 totals 15 residues. V was trimmed by 2 bases and J by 0 bases, leaving 10 bases between them. CDR3 amino acids: CASSLLGRVNTEAFF. Here the CDR3 DNA reads TGTGCCAGCAGTTTACTTGGCAGGGTGAACACTGAAGCTTTCTTT.

V is TRBV4-3 and J is TRBJ2-1; D assignment may be TRBD1 or TRBD2 (7 bases each). The germline V gene encodes CDR1 LGHNA and CDR2 YSLEER. The CDR3 extends over 16 amino acids. The germline V and J ends were trimmed by 4 bases and 7 bases, with 20 bases remaining between them. CDR3 loop: CASSRPGRGRNNEQFF. Written as DNA, the CDR3 is TGCGCCAGCAGCCGACCGGGGAGGGGGCGCAATAATGAGCAGTTCTTC.

This clonotype was seen only a few times. The J gene is TRBJ2-4, the V gene TRBV20-1; a possible D gene is TRBD1 (6 bases). Deletions cut 2 bases from V and 0 bases from J, with 11 bases between. CDR3 length equals 15 residues. The germline gives CDR1 DFQATT, CDR2 SNEGSKA (reference sequence). The CDR3 reads CSARTGNLAKNIQYF. DNA for the CDR3: TGCAGTGCTAGAACAGGGAACCTAGCCAAAAACATTCAGTACTTC.

J is TRBJ2-3 and V is TRBV20-1; tentative D call: TRBD2 (6 bases). Germline V lookup: CDR1 DFQATT, CDR2 SNEGSKA (reference sequence). The CDR3 runs 12 residues. Trimming took off 5 bases at V and 4 bases at J, with 10 bases between the two ends. CDR3 DNA: TGCAGTGCTGCCACGGGGGCAGATACGCAGTATTTT. Translating it yields CSAATGADTQYF.

This CDR3 reads CASSPWKDSYEQYF. The CDR3 nucleotides are TGTGCCAGCAGCCCCTGGAAGGACAGTTACGAGCAGTACTTC. The chain has TRBV9 and TRBJ2-7, with a tentative D call TRBD1 (6 bases). CDR3 length equals 14 residues. The V gene lost 4 bases and the J gene lost 4 bases, with 15 bases spanning the gap. Germline CDR1 is SGDLS and CDR2 is YYNGEE. Complete variable domain (other parts from reference TRBV9 and TRBJ2-7): DSGVTQTPKHLITATGQRVTLRCSPRSGDLSVYWYQQSLDQGLQFLIQYYNGEERAKGNILERFSAQQFPDLHSELNLSSLELGDSALYFCASSPWKDSYEQYFGPGTRLTVT.